The 2 T cell receptor beta chains reported below all come from one sample, sequenced in a study of a mutant IDH1 vaccine in newly diagnosed glioma. No antigens are known for them. Profiling relied on immunoSEQ multiplex PCR, and the TCRdb table lists in-frame clones only, not all of them. The sample holds about 24,000 clones; roughly 85% are singletons and the top ten take 8% to 10%. The sample's time point: week 11, during vaccination. The study gave 300 ug of mutant IDH1 20-mer peptide per vaccine dose, with topical imiquimod. Sequences were derived from PBMCs, sampled from a glioma patient whose treatment included an IDH1 peptide vaccine. Source of these receptors: a man aged 35 to 55 with glioma.

V gene TRBV5-6 combines with J gene TRBJ2-7; TRBD2 aligns across 7 bases. With 2 bases clipped from V and 0 bases from J, the junction kept 5 bases outside the gene matches. The germline gives CDR1 SGHDT, CDR2 YYEEEE. The CDR3 spans 15 residues. The DNA of the CDR3 is TGTGCCAGCAGCTTAGGCGGGGAGGGCTCCTACGAGCAGTACGTC. Protein: CASSLGGEGSYEQYV.

This clone was counted a single time. The V and J genes are TRBV4-1 and TRBJ2-1; 7 bases line up with TRBD2. Germline V gives CDR1 MGHRA, CDR2 YSYEKL. The J segment lost 4 bases and the V segment lost 1 base, leaving 10 bases of the junction unmatched. This CDR3 is built from 17 residues. The CDR3 is CASSQGLREGRYNEQFF. CDR3 DNA sequence: TGCGCCAGCAGCCAAGGTTTGAGGGAGGGCCGTTACAATGAGCAGTTCTTC.